Listed below are T cell receptor beta chains from one sample, sequenced in a study of sequential checkpoint blockade in melanoma. Profiling relied on immunoSEQ multiplex PCR, and the TCRdb table lists in-frame clones only, not all of them. Among some 3,700 clones, about 20% were seen once, and the ten largest hold 20% to 25%. Sequences were derived from tumor tissue (inferred from file names), sampled from a patient given nivolumab and ipilimumab in sequence. The receptors shown here come from a human patient with melanoma. Some clones in this sample may be carry-over from other donors' samples. Each CDR3 is given with its conserved first and last residue. The D gene is left open where the match is weak. Clone size is shown for a subset of rows, as once, few, many or a class of expanded clone.

clone_size cdr3_length j_call v_call d_call cdr3_aa cdr3_nt
- 19 TRBJ2-6 TRBV18 TRBD1 CASSPWGNRGPTGANVLTF TGTGCCAGCTCACCATGGGGAAATAGGGGGCCTACTGGGGCCAACGTCCTGACTTTC
- 16 TRBJ2-3 TRBV10-3 TRBD2 CAISESSRGLADTQYF TGTGCCATCAGTGAGTCGAGTCGAGGACTAGCTGATACGCAGTATTTT
medium-sized 13 TRBJ1-1 TRBV19 - CASSTQMNTEAFF TGTGCCAGTAGTACACAGATGAACACTGAAGCTTTCTTT
- 14 TRBJ1-3 TRBV18 - CASSPGGSGNTIYF TGTGCCAGCTCACCGGGCGGCTCTGGAAACACCATATATTTT
- 15 TRBJ2-3 TRBV28 - CASSLTRRGTDTQYF TGTGCCAGCAGTCTAACCCGGAGGGGCACAGATACGCAGTATTTT
many 15 TRBJ2-7 TRBV11-3 TRBD1 CASSLNPTGIYEQYF TGTGCCAGCAGCTTGAATCCGACAGGGATCTACGAGCAGTACTTC
- 15 TRBJ2-5 TRBV11-3 - CASSSLRGAQETQYF TGTGCCAGCAGCTCCCTCAGGGGGGCGCAAGAGACCCAGTACTTC
- 15 TRBJ1-2 TRBV10-3 - CAISELDRPVYGYTF TGTGCCATCAGTGAGTTGGACAGACCGGTCTATGGCTACACCTTC
many 14 TRBJ1-2 TRBV6-8 TRBD1 CASSRSGQGGGYTF TGTGCCAGCAGTCGCTCCGGACAGGGTGGTGGCTACACCTTC
many 15 TRBJ1-2 TRBV11-3 - CASSLEGFSNYGYTF TGTGCCAGCAGCTTGGAAGGTTTCTCTAACTATGGCTACACCTTC
- 15 TRBJ1-1 TRBV18 - CASSPLGAGSTEAFF TGTGCCAGCTCCCCCCTGGGGGCAGGATCCACTGAAGCTTTCTTT
- 16 TRBJ1-3 TRBV25-1 - CASSGAGYLSGNTIYF TGTGCCAGCAGTGGCGCAGGGTATCTCTCTGGAAACACCATATATTTT
- 15 TRBJ1-1 TRBV19 - CASLGWGETNTEAFF TGTGCCAGTTTAGGGTGGGGGGAAACCAACACTGAAGCTTTCTTT
few 14 TRBJ1-1 TRBV6-8 - CASLKQGMNTEAFF TGTGCCAGCTTAAAACAGGGTATGAACACTGAAGCTTTCTTT
- 14 TRBJ2-7 TRBV11-3 - CASSLGVGSYEQYF TGTGCCAGCAGCTTAGGGGTGGGCTCCTACGAGCAGTACTTC
many 16 TRBJ2-1 TRBV11-3 - CASSLDAGTLGNEQFF TGTGCCAGCAGCTTAGACGCGGGGACTTTGGGGAATGAGCAGTTCTTC
many 16 TRBJ2-3 TRBV11-3 - CASSQTWILSTDTQYF TGTGCCAGCAGCCAGACTTGGATACTAAGCACAGATACGCAGTATTTT
few 15 TRBJ2-5 TRBV6-8 TRBD2 CASSGERGPRETQYF TGTGCCAGCAGTGGGGAGCGGGGCCCTCGGGAGACCCAGTACTTC
many 17 TRBJ2-5 TRBV11-3 TRBD2 CASSSPGLAVLQETQYF TGTGCCAGCAGCTCCCCGGGACTAGCGGTACTACAAGAGACCCAGTACTTC
many 14 TRBJ2-7 TRBV11-3 TRBD1 CASSYDDRAREQYF TGTGCCAGCAGCTACGACGACAGGGCCCGCGAGCAGTACTTC
- 17 TRBJ2-2 TRBV9 TRBD1 CASSVAPTGMQAGELFF TGTGCCAGCAGCGTAGCCCCGACAGGGATGCAGGCCGGGGAGCTGTTTTTT
medium-sized 15 TRBJ2-1 TRBV11-3 TRBD2 CASSPTSGEYNEQFF TGTGCCAGCAGCCCGACTAGCGGGGAGTACAATGAGCAGTTCTTC
- 14 TRBJ1-2 TRBV15 TRBD1 CATSRAWDSYGYTF TGTGCCACCAGCAGAGCATGGGACAGCTATGGCTACACCTTC
medium-sized 15 TRBJ2-5 TRBV11-3 - CASSPSPGPRETQYF TGTGCCAGCAGCCCGTCCCCGGGGCCCCGAGAGACCCAGTACTTC
- 14 TRBJ1-6 TRBV6-8 - CASSTGWGNSPLHF TGTGCCAGCAGTACAGGGTGGGGGAATTCACCCCTCCACTTT
few 15 TRBJ1-3 TRBV19 - CASATLDTSGNTIYF TGTGCCAGTGCCACCCTCGACACCTCTGGAAACACCATATATTTT
- 15 TRBJ2-2 TRBV11-3 - CASSFLGGTTGELFF TGTGCCAGCAGCTTCCTAGGGGGAACCACCGGGGAGCTGTTTTTT
- 15 TRBJ1-1 TRBV5-1 - CASSLGRIMNTEAFF TGCGCCAGCAGCTTGGGACGAATCATGAACACTGAAGCTTTCTTT
few 14 TRBJ1-1 TRBV19 - CASSIDFSRGWAFF TGTGCCAGTAGTATAGATTTCAGCCGGGGATGGGCTTTCTTT
- 15 TRBJ2-1 TRBV11-3 TRBD1 CASSLTGTGRLEQFF TGTGCCAGCAGCTTAACCGGGACAGGCCGCCTTGAGCAGTTCTTC
- 15 TRBJ1-6 TRBV5-1 - CASRPDGTKNSPLHF TGCGCCAGCAGACCCGACGGGACTAAGAATTCACCCCTCCACTTT
- 15 TRBJ2-3 TRBV15 - CATSPRRGNGNTQYF TGTGCCACCAGTCCAAGGCGGGGAAATGGAAATACGCAGTATTTT
few 13 TRBJ1-1 TRBV30 TRBD1 CAWSGQPNTEAFF TGTGCCTGGTCGGGACAGCCGAACACTGAAGCTTTCTTT
few 16 TRBJ2-5 TRBV9 TRBD2 CASSAPQGLAGETQYF TGTGCCAGCAGCGCGCCGCAAGGGCTAGCGGGAGAGACCCAGTACTTC
few 13 TRBJ2-1 TRBV6-8 - CASSYDPDNEQFF TGTGCCAGCAGTTACGACCCGGACAATGAGCAGTTCTTC
- 15 TRBJ2-1 TRBV19 TRBD2 CASSKSGSSYNEQFF TGTGCCAGTAGTAAAAGCGGGAGCTCCTACAATGAGCAGTTCTTC
- 15 TRBJ1-3 TRBV5-1 - CASSLGTDSGNTIYF TGCGCCAGCAGCTTGGGGACCGACTCTGGAAACACCATATATTTT
- 15 TRBJ2-7 TRBV25-1 TRBD2 CASKPSGGLSYEQYF TGTGCCAGCAAGCCTAGCGGGGGCCTCTCCTACGAGCAGTACTTC
once 17 TRBJ2-2 TRBV25-1 - CASSEIRPGTNTGELFF TGTGCCAGCAGTGAAATTAGACCGGGGACGAACACCGGGGAGCTGTTTTTT
- 15 TRBJ1-2 TRBV10-2 - CASSESLGALYGYTF TGCGCCAGCAGTGAGTCGCTAGGGGCCCTCTATGGCTACACCTTC
- 14 TRBJ1-2 TRBV28 TRBD1 CASGGEGAVYGYTF TGTGCCAGTGGGGGAGAGGGGGCCGTCTATGGCTACACCTTC
medium-sized 16 TRBJ2-7 TRBV11-3 - CASSALMGGATYEQYF TGTGCCAGCAGTGCCCTGATGGGGGGAGCTACCTACGAGCAGTACTTC
few 14 TRBJ2-7 TRBV6-8 TRBD1 CASSSRDRGNEQYF TGTGCCAGCAGTTCCCGGGACAGGGGGAACGAGCAGTACTTC